One sample yielded the 7 T cell receptor beta chains listed below, sequenced in a study of blood T cell repertoires in COVID-19. Here immunoSEQ multiplex PCR was the method, and the copy in TCRdb shows in-frame clones only, minus some. The repertoire holds about 76,000 clones, with approximately 86% as singletons. The source material was peripheral blood. Receptor source: a human donor in a cohort sampled during active COVID-19.

The chain uses TRBV7-3 and TRBJ1-4; the match to TRBD1 covers 8 bases. CDR3 length equals 13 residues. Germline CDR1 reads SGHTA; CDR2 reads FQGTGA. V trimming: 4 bases; J trimming: 10 bases; junction bases outside the gene matches: 5. CDR3 nucleotides: TGTGCCAGCAGCTCCGGACAGGGAGGAAAACTGTTTTTT. This codes for CASSSGQGGKLFF.

CDR3 sequence reads: CASSFTSQGSGTQYF. The CDR3 region has the DNA TGTGCCAGCAGCTTTACTTCCCAGGGGAGTGGGACCCAGTACTTC. V gene TRBV5-4 combines with J gene TRBJ2-5; maybe TRBD1 (6 bases). The CDR3 has 15 residues. CDR1 and CDR2 (germline): SGHNT, YYREEE (reference sequence). Trimming removed 2 bases from V and 7 bases from J, with 18 bases in between.

The count of this clone is one. The junction shows a germline mismatch at one end, possibly a read error. The chain is built from TRBV19 and TRBJ2-5, with D possibly TRBD2 on 6 matching bases. The V gene's germline CDR1 is LNHDA and CDR2 SQIVND (reference sequence). The CDR3 extends over 15 amino acids. The CDR3 nucleotides are TGTGCCAGTAGTATTGGGGGGACTCCACAAGGGACCCAGTACTTC. Protein sequence: CASSIGGTPQGTQYF.

V and J are TRBV3-1 (or the pseudogene TRBV3-2) and TRBJ2-1; 16 positions agree with TRBD2. Germline V gene data show CDR1 as LGHDT and CDR2 as YNNKEL (reference sequence). The CDR3 totals 20 residues. The V gene end was trimmed by 2 bases and the J gene end by 0 bases; junction bases not matched to a gene: 7. The CDR3 DNA sequence: TGTGCCAGCAGCCAAACCGGGACTAGCGGGAGGGAGGGCTCCTACAATGAGCAGTTCTTC. Amino acid sequence: CASSQTGTSGREGSYNEQFF.

V usage is TRBV7-8 and J usage is TRBJ2-1; D may be TRBD2 (6 bases). V was trimmed by 1 base and J by 4 bases, leaving 11 bases between them. The CDR3 runs 15 residues. Germline V gene sequence: CDR1 SGHVS, CDR2 FQNEAQ. The chain's CDR3 is CASSLDGGWYNEQFF. CDR3 DNA: TGTGCCAGCAGCTTAGACGGGGGATGGTACAATGAGCAGTTCTTC.

This chain connects TRBV15 to TRBJ2-1; 8 bases are a match to TRBD2. Unmatched junction bases numbered 6, after V lost 5 bases and J lost 0 bases. The CDR3 extends over 16 amino acids. Germline V lookup: CDR1 LNHNV, CDR2 YYDKDF (reference sequence). CDR3 sequence: CATSEQRGSSYNEQFF. Written as DNA, the CDR3 is TGTGCCACCAGCGAACAGCGGGGGTCCTCCTACAATGAGCAGTTCTTC.

This chain connects TRBV5-1 to TRBJ2-1; 7 nucleotides line up with TRBD1. The CDR3 loop spans 17 amino acids. Germline CDR1 SGHRS, CDR2 YFSETQ. Trimming at V came to 1 base and at J to 4 bases, leaving 11 bases not matched to a gene. The CDR3 DNA sequence: TGCGCCAGCAGCTTGTATCGAACAGGGGCGTCATACAATGAGCAGTTCTTC. It specifies CASSLYRTGASYNEQFF.